What follows describes a single TCR beta chain. The entry originates in a study of cytomegalovirus exposure and HLA in healthy donors. 60 Vbeta and 13 Jbeta primers were used in PCR. This table comes from immunoSEQ multiplex PCR, and its TCRdb copy is limited to in-frame clones, with some not included. The table records approximately 150,000 clones, about four fifths of them present only once. The ends were cut back, 0 bases at V and 4 bases at J, with 6 bases in the middle. The CDR3 extends over 13 amino acids. Germline CDR1 MGHRA, CDR2 YSYEKL. The material sequenced was PBMCs. J is TRBJ1-2 and V is TRBV4-1; D remains ambiguous. The sequence was collected from a man younger than 35 in good health and CMV-seropositive. CDR3 residues: CASSQDPSYGYTF. DNA of the CDR3: TGCGCCAGCAGCCAAGATCCCTCCTATGGCTACACCTTC.